A selection of T cell receptor beta chains follows, all from one sample in a study of T cells after yellow fever vaccination. TCRdb passed the 5' RACE reads through MiXCR, listing each CDR3 protein once. The data contain a few hundred thousand distinct CDR3 sequences, around 6.8% of them singletons. The source was PBMCs, collected roughly 47 days after the first yellow fever vaccination. Every receptor here comes from a man between 18 and 29 years old who received the YFV17D yellow fever vaccine. The conserved cysteine and the conserved F or W are not part of the CDR3 here. The order of the fields is V gene, J gene, CDR3 protein.

>TRBV5-4|TRBJ2-7
ASSWGPGSQYEQY
>TRBV20-1|TRBJ2-3
SARRAGARDTQY
>TRBV5-1|TRBJ2-1
ASRTGTGGNEQF
>TRBV5-1|TRBJ2-5
ASSLGFMASGEETQY
>TRBV4-1|TRBJ2-3
ASSQRGAGQGLDTQY
>TRBV4-1|TRBJ2-7
ASSVGAARRRGEQY
>TRBV7-9|TRBJ1-4
ASSLGFANEKLF
>TRBV18|TRBJ1-6
ASSPGFNSPLH
>TRBV9|TRBJ2-1
ASSPNRDRGDNEQF
>TRBV21-1|TRBJ2-1
ASSKVTASGGAHEQF
>TRBV12-3/TRBV12-4|TRBJ2-1
ASSRDSPGEQF
>TRBV10-3|TRBJ2-3
AIRAGGTDTQY
>TRBV24-1|TRBJ2-1
ATSDFSEQF
>TRBV20-1|TRBJ1-5
SARVNRGGDQPQH
>TRBV9|TRBJ2-7
ASSVGGLAGEQYEQY
>TRBV5-6|TRBJ2-7
ASSLGGATYEQY
>TRBV4-2|TRBJ1-3
ASSQGQGSSGNTIY
>TRBV5-1|TRBJ1-1
ASSLVRDRENTEAF
>TRBV7-9|TRBJ2-3
AAAGGGKTRIDTQY